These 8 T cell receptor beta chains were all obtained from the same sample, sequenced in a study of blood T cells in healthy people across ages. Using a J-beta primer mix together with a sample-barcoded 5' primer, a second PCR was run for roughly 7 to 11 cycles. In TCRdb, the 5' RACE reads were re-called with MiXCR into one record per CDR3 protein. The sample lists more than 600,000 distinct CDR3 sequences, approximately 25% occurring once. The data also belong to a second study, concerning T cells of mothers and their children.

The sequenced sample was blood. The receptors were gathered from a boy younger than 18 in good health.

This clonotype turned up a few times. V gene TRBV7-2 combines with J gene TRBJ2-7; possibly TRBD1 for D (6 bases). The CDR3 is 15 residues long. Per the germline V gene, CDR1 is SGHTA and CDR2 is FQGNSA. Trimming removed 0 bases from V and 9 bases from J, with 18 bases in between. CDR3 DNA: TGTGCCAGCAGCTTAGCGCCTTGGAGCATAGGGGGGCAGTACTTC. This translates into CASSLAPWSIGGQYF.

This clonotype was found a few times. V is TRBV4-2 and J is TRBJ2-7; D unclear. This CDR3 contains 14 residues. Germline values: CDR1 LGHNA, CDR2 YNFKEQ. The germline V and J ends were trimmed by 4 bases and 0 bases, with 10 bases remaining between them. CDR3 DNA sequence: TGTGCCAGCAGCCGAGAGCGAAGCTCCTACGAGCAGTACTTC. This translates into CASSRERSSYEQYF.

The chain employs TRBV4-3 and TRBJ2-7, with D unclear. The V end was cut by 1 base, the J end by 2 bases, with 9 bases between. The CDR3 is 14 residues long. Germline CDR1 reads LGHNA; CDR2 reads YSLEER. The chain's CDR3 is CASSQGEGAYEQYF. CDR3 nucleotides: TGCGCCAGCAGCCAAGGGGAAGGCGCCTACGAGCAGTACTTC.

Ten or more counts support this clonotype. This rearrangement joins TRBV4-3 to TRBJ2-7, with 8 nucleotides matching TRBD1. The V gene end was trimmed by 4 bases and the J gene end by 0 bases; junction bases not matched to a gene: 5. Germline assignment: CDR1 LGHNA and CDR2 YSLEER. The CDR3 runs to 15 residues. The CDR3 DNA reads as TGCGCCAGCAGCCTCGACAGGGGAAGCTCCTACGAGCAGTACTTC. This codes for CASSLDRGSSYEQYF.

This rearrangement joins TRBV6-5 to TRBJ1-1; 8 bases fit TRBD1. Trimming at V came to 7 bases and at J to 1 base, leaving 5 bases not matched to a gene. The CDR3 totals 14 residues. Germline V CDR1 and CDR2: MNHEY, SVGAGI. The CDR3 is CASKDRERNTEAFF. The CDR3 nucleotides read TGTGCCAGCAAGGACAGGGAACGGAACACTGAAGCTTTCTTT.

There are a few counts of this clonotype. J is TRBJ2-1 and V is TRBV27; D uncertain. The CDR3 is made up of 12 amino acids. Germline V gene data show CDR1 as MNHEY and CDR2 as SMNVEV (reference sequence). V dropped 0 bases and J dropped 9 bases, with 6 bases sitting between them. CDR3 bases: TGTGCCAGCAGTTTATCGTTGAGTGAGCAGTTCTTC. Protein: CASSLSLSEQFF.

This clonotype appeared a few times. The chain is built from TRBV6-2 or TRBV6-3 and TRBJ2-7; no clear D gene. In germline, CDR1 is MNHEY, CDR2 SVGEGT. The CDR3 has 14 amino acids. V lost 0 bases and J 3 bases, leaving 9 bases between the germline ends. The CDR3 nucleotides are TGTGCCAGCAGTTACTCGATGGGCGACTACGAGCAGTACTTC. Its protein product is CASSYSMGDYEQYF.

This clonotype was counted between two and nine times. CDR3 DNA: TGTGCCAGCAGCACCCCGCCGGGGGCCTCAGGAGAGACCCAGTACTTC. Protein: CASSTPPGASGETQYF. The chain has TRBV11-2 and TRBJ2-5; D is possibly TRBD1 or TRBD2 (6 bases each). The CDR3 spans 16 residues. With 5 bases removed from V and 4 bases from J, the gap between germline ends came to 20 bases. From germline, CDR1 is SGHAT and CDR2 FQNNGV.